The 29 T cell receptor beta chains below come from one sample, sequenced in a study of T cells in Graves' hyperthyroidism and ophthalmopathy. RNA transcripts were the template for amplifying TCR beta CDR3 regions. HTBI primers were the set used in a first-round RT-PCR of the TCR CDR3. From the multiplex PCR reads, TCRdb called clonotypes with MiXCR, one entry per CDR3 protein. Seen here are about 98,000 distinct CDR3 sequences, about 37% observed once, and the top ten hold roughly 10%. Sequenced: peripheral blood or thyroid tissue (not recorded which). The source is a woman in her twenties or thirties with Graves' hyperthyroidism.

The CDR3 is CASSATGGSTDTQYF. In DNA form, the CDR3 reads TGTGCCAGCTCAGCCACAGGGGGTAGCACAGATACGCAGTATTTT. The gene calls are TRBV9 and TRBJ2-3, with 8 bases identical to TRBD1. V shed 7 bases, J shed 0 bases, and the junction held 7 bases outside the gene matches. Germline values: CDR1 SGDLS, CDR2 YYNGEE. This CDR3 is built from 15 residues.

V usage is TRBV5-1 and J usage is TRBJ1-3; maybe TRBD1 (5 bases). The V end was cut by 7 bases, the J end by 7 bases, with 18 bases between. CDR1 is SGHRS, CDR2 YFSETQ, per germline. This CDR3 region has 14 residues. The CDR3 reads CASSLGQGVNTIYF. The DNA for the CDR3 is TGCGCCAGCTCACTGGGGCAGGGCGTGAACACCATATATTTT. Full variable domain (outside the CDR3, taken from reference TRBV5-1 and TRBJ1-3): KAGVTQTPRYLIKTRGQQVTLSCSPISGHRSVSWYQQTPGQGLQFLFEYFSETQRNKGNFPGRFSGRQFSNSRSEMNVSTLELGDSALYLCASSLGQGVNTIYFGEGSWLTVV.

By proportion, this clonotype is medium-sized. The gene calls are TRBV20-1 and TRBJ2-7, with 11 bases identical to TRBD2. CDR1 and CDR2 (germline): DFQATT, SNEGSKA (reference sequence). The CDR3 runs to 15 residues. V dropped 3 bases and J dropped 5; count of bases not matched to a gene: 9. In DNA, the CDR3 is TGCAGTGCTAGCCTATTACTAGCGGGAGTAAACGAGCAGTACTTC. It encodes CSASLLLAGVNEQYF.

This clonotype was observed a few times. A read error may be the cause here, since a much bigger clone is one base away. The conserved final phenylalanine or tryptophan is absent from the CDR3, which likely points to a read error. V is TRBV12-3 or TRBV12-4 and J is TRBJ2-7, with unresolved D. Trimming cost V 3 bases and J 3 bases, with 12 bases left between them. CDR3 length: 14 residues. The CDR3 spells CASSFHHVVYEQYL. The CDR3 DNA follows: TGTGCCAGCAGTTTTCATCATGTAGTCTACGAGCAGTACCTC.

This clonotype was counted at least ten times. V gene TRBV2 combines with J gene TRBJ1-1; no definite D call. CDR1 SNHLY and CDR2 FYNNEI come from the germline V gene. The germline V and J ends were trimmed by 3 bases and 0 bases, with 5 bases remaining between them. The CDR3 covers 13 residues. The DNA of the CDR3 is TGTGCCAGCAGTGACCAAATGAACACTGAAGCTTTCTTT. Its translation is CASSDQMNTEAFF.

This clonotype has ten or more counts. The chain joins TRBV20-1 to TRBJ1-2; weak D call: TRBD1 (5 bases). The CDR3 totals 12 residues. Germline lookup yields CDR1 DFQATT and CDR2 SNEGSKA (reference sequence). Trimming pared 0 bases from V and 6 bases from J, leaving 8 bases between. CDR3: CSARDDRHGYTF. CDR3 DNA sequence: TGCAGTGCTAGAGACGACAGACATGGCTACACCTTC.

The genes are TRBV7-6 and TRBJ2-7; 11 bases map to TRBD2. The CDR3 totals 14 residues. V dropped 4 bases and J dropped 6; count of bases not matched to a gene: 5. Germline CDR1 SGHVS, CDR2 FNYEAQ. As DNA, the CDR3 is TGTGCCAGCAGCTCGGGACTAGCGGTTGGCGAGCAGTACTTC. Translated: CASSSGLAVGEQYF. Based on the CDR3 plus reference TRBV7-6 and TRBJ2-7, the full variable domain is GAGVSQSPRYKVTKRGQDVALRCDPISGHVSLYWYRQALGQGPEFLTYFNYEAQQDKSGLPNDRFSAERPEGSISTLTIQRTEQRDSAMYRCASSSGLAVGEQYFGPGTRLTVT.

V gene TRBV18 combines with J gene TRBJ2-3; a weak D match, TRBD1 (6 bases). This CDR3 is 13 amino acids long. Looked up from germline, CDR1 is KGHSH and CDR2 is LQKENI. Between the trimmed V and J ends, which lost 6 bases and 2 bases, there was a span of 9 bases. CDR3 nucleotide sequence: TGTGCCAGCTCGGACAGCCCCACAGATACGCAGTATTTT. The encoded protein is CASSDSPTDTQYF.

The chain links TRBV6-5 to TRBJ2-2; D gene uncertain. Trimming shortened V by 2 bases and J by 6 bases, and 4 bases separated the two germline ends. Germline values: CDR1 MNHEY, CDR2 SVGAGI. The CDR3 runs 12 residues. CDR3 DNA: TGTGCCAGCAGTTACGGAGCCGGGGAGCTGTTTTTT. It yields the protein CASSYGAGELFF.

The CDR3 here is CSARRRACYSQETQYF. The DNA for the CDR3 is TGCAGTGCTCGACGGCGGGCTTGCTACTCCCAAGAGACCCAGTACTTC. The J gene is TRBJ2-5, the V gene TRBV20-1; TRBD2 might be the D (5 bases). The CDR3 sequence is 16 residues long. Germline V gene lookup returns CDR1 DFQATT and CDR2 SNEGSKA (reference sequence). V lost 5 bases, J lost 1 base, and 20 bases lay in between.

This clonotype is termed medium-sized. The chain employs TRBV10-3 and TRBJ1-6; possible D gene TRBD1, 6 bases. The CDR3 totals 14 residues. Germline V lookup: CDR1 ENHRY, CDR2 SYGVKD. The V end was cut by 2 bases, the J end by 10 bases, with 12 bases between. CDR3 loop: CAISERGERSPLHF. CDR3 sequence (DNA): TGTGCCATCAGTGAGAGGGGGGAGAGGTCACCCCTCCACTTT.

This clonotype was counted only a few times. J is TRBJ2-7 and V is TRBV28; TRBD2 aligns across 9 bases. There are 15 residues in the CDR3. Germline V gives CDR1 MDHEN, CDR2 SYDVKM. J lost 2 bases, V lost 5 bases, and 7 bases had no gene match. DNA for the CDR3: TGTGCCAGCAGTGCGAGCGGGAGGACTACCTACGAGCAGTACTTC. Its protein is CASSASGRTTYEQYF.

Ten or more counts support this clonotype. V usage is TRBV9 and J usage is TRBJ1-2; D uncertain. The CDR3 has 13 amino acids. Trimming left V 0 bases short and J 8 bases short, with 11 bases between. The germline V gene has CDR1 SGDLS and CDR2 YYNGEE. CDR3 sequence (DNA): TGTGCCAGCAGCGTAGCTGAGGGCTGGGGCTACACCTTC. It specifies CASSVAEGWGYTF. Variable domain in full (rest from reference TRBV9 and TRBJ1-2): DSGVTQTPKHLITATGQRVTLRCSPRSGDLSVYWYQQSLDQGLQFLIQYYNGEERAKGNILERFSAQQFPDLHSELNLSSLELGDSALYFCASSVAEGWGYTFGSGTRLTVV.

This clonotype has a count of ten or more. J is TRBJ1-2 and V is TRBV15, with D tentatively TRBD1 (5 bases). Trimming took 1 base from V and 2 from J, leaving 11 bases between them. Germline V gene data show CDR1 as LNHNV and CDR2 as YYDKDF (reference sequence). The CDR3 contains 15 residues. CDR3 region: CATSRGNRGNYGYTF. In DNA, the CDR3 is TGTGCCACCAGCAGAGGGAATCGGGGGAACTATGGCTACACCTTC.

The genes are TRBV28 and TRBJ1-5; D not resolved. The CDR3 runs to 13 residues. Germline CDR1 and CDR2: MDHEN and SYDVKM. Trimming stripped 0 bases from V and 9 bases from J, with 9 bases between. CDR3 nucleotide sequence: TGTGCCAGCAGTTTATGGAGTTGGAGGCCCCAGCATTTT. It encodes CASSLWSWRPQHF.

Only a few counts were recorded for this clonotype. The J gene is TRBJ2-1, the V gene TRBV25-1; TRBD1 aligns across 10 bases. Germline loops: CDR1 MGHDK, CDR2 SYGVNS. This CDR3 has 16 amino acids. Germline trimming cut 1 base from V and 0 bases from J; bases unmatched to any gene: 0. The CDR3 DNA follows: TGTGCCAGCAGTGAATGGACAGGGGGCTCCTACAATGAGCAGTTCTTC. Translation: CASSEWTGGSYNEQFF.

In this sample, this clonotype turned up many times. V is TRBV10-3 and J is TRBJ1-4, with D uncertain. The CDR3 consists of 10 residues. Germline CDR1 is ENHRY and CDR2 is SYGVKD. V was trimmed by 8 bases and J by 8 bases, leaving 6 bases between them. The CDR3, as DNA: TGTGCCATCGGGCGGGAAAAACTGTTTTTT. Translation gives CAIGREKLFF.

Turning to this clonotype: Sequence at one end of the junction differs from germline and may be a read error. This chain links TRBV10-3 with TRBJ1-4; no clear D gene. The CDR3 extends over 14 amino acids. Germline assignment: CDR1 ENHRY and CDR2 SYGVKD. DNA of the CDR3: TGTGCCGTCAGTTTAGGACCGACTAATGGAAAACTGTTTTTT. As protein: CAVSLGPTNGKLFF.

The chain combines TRBV9 with TRBJ2-2; 10 bases align to TRBD1. Germline V gene lookup returns CDR1 SGDLS and CDR2 YYNGEE. Unmatched junction bases numbered 5, after V lost 3 bases and J lost 6 bases. The CDR3 extends over 15 amino acids. CDR3 DNA sequence: TGTGCCAGCAGCGCGGGACAGGGGCGGTCCGGGGAGCTGTTTTTT. Its translation is CASSAGQGRSGELFF.

This clonotype has a handful of counts. The CDR3 bases are TGTGCCAGCAGTTTTCTTAGCACCGGGGAGCTGTTTTTT. This gives the protein CASSFLSTGELFF. V is TRBV28 and J is TRBJ2-2, with D uncertain. Deletions cut 3 bases from V and 4 bases from J, with 6 bases between. CDR1 MDHEN and CDR2 SYDVKM come from the germline V gene. The CDR3 covers 13 residues.

This clonotype was seen only a few times. The rearrangement links TRBV28 to TRBJ1-5, with TRBD1 as a possible D gene (5 bases). The length of the CDR3 is 13 residues. The germline CDR1 and CDR2 sequences are MDHEN and SYDVKM. V was clipped by 11 bases and J by 9 bases, with 20 bases between them. CDR3 nucleotides: TGTGCCGCTGGCAGGGCGAACGGAGGGCCCCAGCATTTT. This codes for CAAGRANGGPQHF.

This clonotype has ten or more counts. The chain recombines TRBV27 with TRBJ2-7; tentative D call: TRBD2 (6 bases). The CDR3 has 15 residues. Germline assignment: CDR1 MNHEY and CDR2 SMNVEV (reference sequence). V was clipped by 2 bases and J by 1 base, with 12 bases between them. The CDR3 DNA reads as TGTGCCAGCAGTTTAGTCCTTGGGGGGTCCTACGAGCAGTACTTC. Protein product: CASSLVLGGSYEQYF.

Turning to this clonotype: As the CDR3 is not closed by the conserved phenylalanine or tryptophan, this likely results from a read error. V and J are TRBV12-3 or TRBV12-4 and TRBJ1-2; tentative D call: TRBD1 (5 bases). This CDR3 contains 15 residues. The germline V and J ends were trimmed by 5 bases and 7 bases, with 20 bases remaining between them. In DNA, the CDR3 is TGTGCCAGCAGTCGCTGGGGGGATTCAGGCTGTGGCTACACCCTC. It is translated as CASSRWGDSGCGYTL.

V is TRBV2 and J is TRBJ2-5; the D gene is possibly TRBD1 (6 bases). V was clipped by 8 bases and J by 4 bases, with 11 bases between them. The CDR3 length is 12 residues. From germline, CDR1 is SNHLY and CDR2 FYNNEI. The CDR3 here is CASVTGRETQYF. The CDR3 region has the DNA TGTGCCAGCGTTACAGGGAGAGAGACCCAGTACTTC.

This chain links TRBV2 with TRBJ2-2; unclear D gene. The CDR3 runs 13 residues. Trimming removed 5 bases from V and 5 bases from J, with 9 bases in between. Germline CDR1 reads SNHLY; CDR2 reads FYNNEI. CDR3 in amino acids: CASSLLLTGELFF. For the CDR3, the DNA is TGTGCCAGCAGTTTATTACTTACCGGGGAGCTGTTTTTT. The variable domain in full, completed from reference TRBV2 and TRBJ2-2, reads EPEVTQTPSHQVTQMGQEVILRCVPISNHLYFYWYRQILGQKVEFLVSFYNNEISEKSEIFDDQFSVERPDGSNFTLKIRSTKLEDSAMYFCASSLLLTGELFFGEGSRLTVL.

The chain carries TRBV7-9 and TRBJ2-7, with 9 positions matching TRBD2. The CDR3 loop spans 14 amino acids. The V and J ends lost 5 bases and 5 bases, in that order; junction bases with no gene match: 7. CDR1 SEHNR and CDR2 FQNEAQ come from the germline V gene (reference sequence). The CDR3 loop is CASSGLAGVNEQYF. CDR3 bases: TGTGCCAGCAGCGGGTTAGCGGGAGTAAACGAGCAGTACTTC.

V usage is TRBV10-3 and J usage is TRBJ2-7; D may be TRBD2 (6 bases). Per the germline V gene, CDR1 is ENHRY and CDR2 is SYGVKD. This CDR3 spans 13 amino acids. V was clipped by 10 bases and J by 0 bases, with 13 bases between them. CDR3 DNA: TGTGCCACCCGAGGGACTGTCTCCTACGAGCAGTACTTC. Protein: CATRGTVSYEQYF.

This clonotype was seen ten or more times. The chain combines TRBV15 with TRBJ2-5, with D uncertain. CDR1 and CDR2 from the germline V gene are LNHNV and YYDKDF (reference sequence). The ends were cut back, 1 base at V and 13 bases at J, with 19 bases in the middle. This CDR3 spans 14 amino acids. DNA of the CDR3: TGTGCCACCAGCAGAGCTGGCAGCCAAGAGGCCCTGTACTTC. Protein sequence: CATSRAGSQEALYF. The full variable domain, its missing parts supplied by reference TRBV15 and TRBJ2-5, is DAMVIQNPRYQVTQFGKPVTLSCSQTLNHNVMYWYQQKSSQAPKLLFHYYDKDFNNEADTPDNFQSRRPNTSFCFLDIRSPGLGDTAMYLCATSRAGSQEALYFGPGTRLLVL.

Ten or more counts support this clonotype. The chain employs TRBV28 and TRBJ2-7, with a possible D match to TRBD2 (6 bases). The V gene lost 0 bases and the J gene lost 1 base, with 7 bases spanning the gap. CDR3 length: 14 residues. CDR1 and CDR2 from the germline V gene are MDHEN and SYDVKM. The CDR3 DNA follows: TGTGCCAGCAGTTTATGGGGGGGATCCTACGAGCAGTACTTC. Translated, it gives CASSLWGGSYEQYF.